The entry below gives a single T cell receptor beta chain sequence along with its context. Random hexamers were used to reverse transcribe the RNA input (roughly 0.5 to 1 ug). The CDR3 of TCR beta was amplified by immunoSEQ multiplex PCR across 54 Vbeta and 13 Jbeta. TCRdb analysed the immunoSEQ multiplex PCR reads with MiXCR anew, one entry per CDR3 protein. Among around 280,000 distinct CDR3 sequences listed, more than 75% were seen once. The data originate from a study of CD8 T cells in Susac syndrome. The authors sequenced TCR beta from blood CD8+ and CD4+ T cells. The patients who served as multiple sclerosis controls were treatment-naive and had stable or active relapsing-remitting disease that fulfilled the revised McDonald criteria. Sample: CD8+ T cells from PBMCs. The sequence was obtained from a human donor with multiple sclerosis.

CDR3 sequence (DNA): TGTGCCAGCACCCCGGGGGACAGCTCCTACAATGAGCAGTTCTTC. Protein sequence: CASTPGDSSYNEQFF. The chain carries TRBV9 and TRBJ2-1, with D possibly matching TRBD1 (7 bases). V lost 6 bases to trimming and J lost 0 bases, with 13 bases between them. This CDR3 contains 15 residues. Germline CDR1 SGDLS, CDR2 YYNGEE.